This paragraph covers one TCR beta chain sequence. What it recognizes is unknown. Recent vaccinations or acute infections were absent in the healthy HIV-negative adult donors. This entry is derived from a study of shared clonotypes between healthy human individuals. Study-level points and caveats: Against clonotypes common to all four donors, non-shared ones had lower generation probabilities.

This table comes from immunoSEQ multiplex PCR, and its TCRdb copy is limited to in-frame clones, with some not included. Seen here are about 680,000 clones, around 73% observed once, and the top ten hold 1.5% to 2%. The germline CDR1 and CDR2 sequences are MGHDK and SYGVNS. V was shortened by 1 base and J by 8 bases, with 6 bases between the two germline ends. CDR3 size: 12 residues. Sequencing was carried out using memory CD4+ T cells sorted from blood. The subset here: CD45RA-negative fraction. The source is a woman in her 30s in good health. J is TRBJ2-1 and V is TRBV25-1; D call uncertain. CDR3 loop: CASSELVDEQFF. For the CDR3, the DNA is TGTGCCAGCAGTGAATTGGTAGATGAGCAGTTCTTC.